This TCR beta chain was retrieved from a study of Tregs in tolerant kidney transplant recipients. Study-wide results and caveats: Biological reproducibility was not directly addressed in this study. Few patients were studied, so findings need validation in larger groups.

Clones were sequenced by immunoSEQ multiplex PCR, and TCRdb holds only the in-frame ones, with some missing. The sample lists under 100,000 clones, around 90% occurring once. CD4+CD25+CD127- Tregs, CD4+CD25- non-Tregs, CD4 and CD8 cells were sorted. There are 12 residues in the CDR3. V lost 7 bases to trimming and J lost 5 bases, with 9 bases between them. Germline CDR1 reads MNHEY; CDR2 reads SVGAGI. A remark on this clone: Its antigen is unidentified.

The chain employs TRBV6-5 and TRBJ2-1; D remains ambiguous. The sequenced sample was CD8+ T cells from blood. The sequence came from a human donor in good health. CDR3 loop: CASKRLDNEQFF. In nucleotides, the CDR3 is TGTGCCAGCAAACGGCTAGACAATGAGCAGTTCTTC.